The 26 T cell receptor beta chains listed next were all sequenced from one sample in a study of CD8 T cells in ankylosing spondylitis. TCRdb reprocessed the 5' RACE reads via MiXCR and lists one record per CDR3 protein. In the table there are hundreds of thousands of distinct CDR3 sequences, roughly 32% of which are singletons. Sequenced material: blood, either unsorted or a sorted T cell fraction (not recorded which). The source of these receptors is a male donor with ankylosing spondylitis or in good health (not recorded which).

The V call is TRBV12-3 or TRBV12-4, the J call TRBJ2-1; D might be TRBD2 (7 bases). V was shortened by 7 bases and J by 4 bases, with 20 bases between the two germline ends. This CDR3 has 16 residues. The CDR3 nucleotides are TGTGCCAGCACCGAGGGGGTAGCGGGTATTTACAATGAGCAGTTCTTC. It is translated as CASTEGVAGIYNEQFF.

V is TRBV5-1 and J is TRBJ1-2, with D perhaps matching TRBD1 (5 bases). Germline V gene lookup returns CDR1 SGHRS and CDR2 YFSETQ. Trimming took off 0 bases at V and 7 bases at J, with 10 bases between the two ends. This CDR3 contains 13 residues. The CDR3 nucleotides are TGCGCCAGCAGCTTGGCGGGGGATTTTGGCTACACCTTC. Protein: CASSLAGDFGYTF.

This clonotype was detected a few times. The chain links TRBV6-1 to TRBJ1-2; a possible D gene is TRBD1 (5 bases). Trimming took off 5 bases at V and 5 bases at J, with 18 bases between the two ends. There are 15 residues in the CDR3. Germline V lookup: CDR1 MNHNS, CDR2 SASEGT. CDR3 loop: CASSQRVGPGYGYTF. The CDR3 DNA follows: TGTGCCAGCAGTCAAAGAGTGGGGCCGGGGTATGGCTACACCTTC.

V is TRBV6-5 and J is TRBJ2-7; D unclear. Looked up from germline, CDR1 is MNHEY and CDR2 is SVGAGI. The length of the CDR3 is 12 residues. V gave up 7 bases and J gave up 3 bases, with 10 bases separating them. The CDR3 loop is CASTSAGYEQYF. CDR3 DNA: TGTGCCAGCACCTCGGCCGGCTACGAGCAGTACTTC.

Only a few counts were recorded for this clonotype. The chain couples TRBV12-3 or TRBV12-4 to TRBJ2-3; 8 bases map to TRBD2. V lost 4 bases and J lost 2; bases outside the gene matches: 14. The CDR3 is 18 residues long. The CDR3 is CASSSRRGSGSYTDTQYF. In DNA, the CDR3 is TGTGCCAGCAGTTCCCGGCGGGGGAGCGGGAGCTACACAGATACGCAGTATTTT.

The chain joins TRBV10-3 to TRBJ1-1; a possible D gene is TRBD1 (5 bases). This CDR3 contains 13 residues. Trimming left V 7 bases short and J 3 bases short, with 12 bases between. Germline lookup yields CDR1 ENHRY and CDR2 SYGVKD. The chain's CDR3 is CAIKGRDHTEAFF. DNA for the CDR3: TGTGCCATCAAGGGCCGGGACCACACTGAAGCTTTCTTT.

V and J are TRBV11-2 and TRBJ1-1; 7 nucleotides line up with TRBD1. This CDR3 has 15 amino acids. The V gene end was trimmed by 5 bases and the J gene end by 0 bases; junction bases not matched to a gene: 6. Germline loops: CDR1 SGHAT, CDR2 FQNNGV. The CDR3 nucleotides are TGTGCCAGCAGCATAGGACAGGAGATGAACACTGAAGCTTTCTTT. This codes for CASSIGQEMNTEAFF.

In this sample, this clonotype turned up a few times. The rearrangement uses TRBV20-1 and TRBJ2-7, with 8 bases fitting TRBD1. The CDR3 contains 14 residues. Losses at the gene ends were 6 bases for V and 0 bases for J; bases not matched to a gene: 7. In germline, CDR1 is DFQATT, CDR2 SNEGSKA (reference sequence). The CDR3 nucleotides read TGCAGTGCCACAGCCGGGACAGGCTCCTACGAGCAGTACTTC. As protein: CSATAGTGSYEQYF.

This clonotype came up many times. The gene calls are TRBV7-2 and TRBJ2-5; TRBD1 or TRBD2 may be the D gene (5 bases each). V was pared by 2 bases and J by 2 bases, with 15 bases between. Germline V gene sequence: CDR1 SGHTA, CDR2 FQGNSA. This CDR3 is 16 amino acids long. The CDR3: CASSLSSSQGQETQYF. The CDR3 DNA follows: TGTGCCAGCAGCTTAAGCTCTAGCCAGGGTCAAGAGACCCAGTACTTC.

This clonotype showed up just a few times. CDR3 loop: CSAEDPTWNTEAFF. CDR3 DNA sequence: TGCAGTGCCGAGGACCCAACCTGGAACACTGAAGCTTTCTTT. This chain joins TRBV20-1 and TRBJ1-1; D uncertain. The CDR3 contains 14 residues. Germline V gene sequence: CDR1 DFQATT, CDR2 SNEGSKA (reference sequence). V was pared by 6 bases and J by 1 base, with 15 bases between.

This rearrangement joins TRBV6-4 to TRBJ2-1, with 7 bases matching TRBD2. J gave up 6 bases and V 3 bases, and 8 bases lay outside the gene matches. This CDR3 has 15 residues. CDR1 is MRHNA and CDR2 is SNTAGT in the germline V gene. In nucleotides, the CDR3 is TGTGCCAGCAGTGAGTCAGCGGGGACCTCCAATGAGCAGTTCTTC. This translates into CASSESAGTSNEQFF.

The chain is built from TRBV15 and TRBJ1-1, with D hard to call. Germline CDR1 LNHNV, CDR2 YYDKDF (reference sequence). The CDR3 contains 14 residues. V lost 5 bases and J lost 0, with 10 bases in between. CDR3 DNA sequence: TGTGCCACCAGCTCCCTCGGGGTGAACACTGAAGCTTTCTTT. It encodes CATSSLGVNTEAFF.

This clonotype was counted between two and nine times. The rearrangement uses TRBV4-2 and TRBJ2-7, with D maybe TRBD2 (6 bases). CDR1 is LGHNA, CDR2 YNFKEQ, per germline. The V end was cut by 0 bases, the J end by 4 bases, with 13 bases between. The CDR3 runs 15 residues. The CDR3 DNA sequence: TGTGCCAGCAGCCAAGAATGGGACTGGACGTACGAGCAGTACTTC. Translation gives CASSQEWDWTYEQYF.

This clonotype was recorded many times. The V gene is TRBV12-3 or TRBV12-4, the J gene TRBJ2-1, with TRBD2 identical over 7 bases. The CDR3 runs 14 residues. V lost 5 bases, J lost 3 bases, and 4 bases stayed unmatched. The chain's CDR3 is CASSMGGIYNEQFF. For the CDR3, the DNA is TGTGCCAGCAGTATGGGGGGGATCTACAATGAGCAGTTCTTC.

The chain employs TRBV5-1 and TRBJ2-3; no definite D call. This CDR3 is built from 14 residues. CDR1 and CDR2 from the germline V gene are SGHRS and YFSETQ. Trimming took off 4 bases at V and 4 bases at J, with 13 bases between the two ends. In DNA form, the CDR3 reads TGCGCCAGCAGCCCCGACTCGTCCCCAGATACGCAGTATTTT. Amino acids: CASSPDSSPDTQYF.

This clonotype was seen a single time. The rearrangement uses TRBV27 and TRBJ1-1; 11 bases are a match to TRBD1. Unmatched junction bases numbered 5, after V lost 1 base and J lost 4 bases. Germline V gene data show CDR1 as MNHEY and CDR2 as SMNVEV (reference sequence). This CDR3 contains 16 residues. The CDR3 DNA is TGTGCCAGCAGTTTATGGGGGGGGACAGGGGGCACTGAAGCTTTCTTT. This sequence encodes CASSLWGGTGGTEAFF.

The CDR3 DNA follows: TGCAGCTCCCGGGGGGGCTCCTCTACTGAAGCTTTCTTT. Translating gives CSSRGGSSTEAFF. The rearrangement uses TRBV29-1 and TRBJ1-1; tentatively, D is TRBD1 (6 bases). The CDR3 runs to 13 residues. With 8 bases removed from V and 5 bases from J, the gap between germline ends came to 18 bases. CDR1 is SQVTM and CDR2 is ANQGSEA in the germline V gene.

The chain is built from TRBV28 and TRBJ1-4; TRBD1 is a possible D gene (6 bases). The V gene lost 6 bases and the J gene lost 4 bases, with 9 bases spanning the gap. The CDR3 consists of 13 residues. Germline loops: CDR1 MDHEN, CDR2 SYDVKM. Here the CDR3 DNA reads TGTGCCAGCAGGTCAGGGGTTAATGAAAAACTGTTTTTT. This sequence encodes CASRSGVNEKLFF.

This clonotype was found many times. This chain connects TRBV20-1 to TRBJ1-6, with D maybe TRBD1 (5 bases). The CDR3 totals 14 residues. Germline V gene sequence: CDR1 DFQATT, CDR2 SNEGSKA (reference sequence). The V end lost 4 bases, the J end lost 5 bases, and 12 bases lay between the germline ends. CDR3 loop: CSATDRGDNSPLHF. The CDR3 region has the DNA TGCAGTGCTACTGACAGAGGCGATAATTCACCCCTCCACTTT.

This clonotype was recorded a few times. The chain combines TRBV20-1 with TRBJ2-1, with TRBD2 as a possible D gene (5 bases). CDR1 is DFQATT and CDR2 is SNEGSKA in the germline V gene (reference sequence). This CDR3 contains 12 residues. The V end lost 5 bases, the J end lost 2 bases, and 7 bases lay between the germline ends. DNA of the CDR3: TGCAGTGCTTCCGGGGCCTACAATGAGCAGTTCTTC. Its protein product is CSASGAYNEQFF.

The chain is built from TRBV12-3 or TRBV12-4 and TRBJ2-5, with 7 bases that match TRBD1. CDR3 size: 11 residues. V shed 5 bases and J 10 bases; nucleotides not matched to a gene: 4. CDR3: CASSSRDSQYF. The DNA for the CDR3 is TGTGCCAGCAGTAGCCGGGACAGCCAGTACTTC.

The V call is TRBV20-1, the J call TRBJ2-2; D is undetermined. This CDR3 contains 13 residues. Germline-derived CDR1 and CDR2 are DFQATT and SNEGSKA (reference sequence). Between the trimmed V and J ends, which lost 2 bases and 3 bases, there was a span of 7 bases. CDR3 loop: CSARSQYTGELFF. CDR3 nucleotides: TGCAGTGCTAGATCACAATACACCGGGGAGCTGTTTTTT.

The rearrangement links TRBV20-1 to TRBJ2-3; TRBD2 matches at 11 bases. Germline V gene data show CDR1 as DFQATT and CDR2 as SNEGSKA (reference sequence). The CDR3 is 14 amino acids. Trimming cost V 7 bases and J 1 base; bases outside gene matches: 4. The CDR3 sequence: CSGGLADRTDTQYF. CDR3 DNA sequence: TGCAGTGGGGGACTAGCGGACCGCACAGATACGCAGTATTTT.

The chain joins TRBV27 to TRBJ2-7; 8 bases match TRBD1. The germline CDR1 and CDR2 sequences are MNHEY and SMNVEV (reference sequence). The CDR3 extends over 15 amino acids. Unmatched junction bases numbered 9, after V lost 5 bases and J lost 3 bases. The CDR3 DNA follows: TGTGCCAGCAGTCCACGGACAGGGAGTAGCTACGAGCAGTACTTC. Translated: CASSPRTGSSYEQYF.

This clonotype was counted between two and nine times. The chain links TRBV27 to TRBJ1-5; D might be TRBD1 (6 bases). The CDR3 contains 16 residues. Trimming left V 4 bases short and J 0 bases short, with 13 bases between. From germline, CDR1 is MNHEY and CDR2 SMNVEV (reference sequence). DNA of the CDR3: TGTGCCAGCAGTTCCCGACAGGTTGATAGCAATCAGCCCCAGCATTTT. This codes for CASSSRQVDSNQPQHF.

The sample holds a few counts of this clonotype. This chain joins TRBV5-1 and TRBJ2-3, with TRBD2 matching over 8 bases. With 0 bases clipped from V and 3 bases from J, the junction kept 3 bases outside the gene matches. Germline V gene data show CDR1 as SGHRS and CDR2 as YFSETQ. CDR3 length equals 15 residues. The CDR3 DNA follows: TGCGCCAGCAGCTTGGTTGGACTAGCAACAGATACGCAGTATTTT. It encodes CASSLVGLATDTQYF.